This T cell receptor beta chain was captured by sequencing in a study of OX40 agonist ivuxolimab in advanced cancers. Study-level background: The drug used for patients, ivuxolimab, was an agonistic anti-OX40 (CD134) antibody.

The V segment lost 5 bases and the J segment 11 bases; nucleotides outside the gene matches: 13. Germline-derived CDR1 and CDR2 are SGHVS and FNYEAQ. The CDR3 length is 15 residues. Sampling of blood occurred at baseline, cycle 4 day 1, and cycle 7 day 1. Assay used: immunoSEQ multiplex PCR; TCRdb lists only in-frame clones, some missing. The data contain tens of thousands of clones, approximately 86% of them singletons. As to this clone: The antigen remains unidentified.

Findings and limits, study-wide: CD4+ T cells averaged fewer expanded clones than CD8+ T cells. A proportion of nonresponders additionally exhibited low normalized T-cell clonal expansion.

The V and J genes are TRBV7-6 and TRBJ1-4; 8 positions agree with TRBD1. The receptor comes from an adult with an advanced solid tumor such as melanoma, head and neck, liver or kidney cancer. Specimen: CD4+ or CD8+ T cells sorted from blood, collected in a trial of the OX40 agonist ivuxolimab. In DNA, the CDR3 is TGTGCCAGCAGCCAAGGACAGGGCATTGGGGGTAAACTGTTTTTT. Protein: CASSQGQGIGGKLFF.